A single sample gave rise to the 31 T cell receptor beta chains below, sequenced in a study of persistence of HIV-infected CD4 T cells. Their specific antigens are unknown. The libraries were made with immunoSEQ version 4 in survey mode. The table came from immunoSEQ multiplex PCR; TCRdb's copy has only in-frame clones and leaves some out. The sample holds roughly 35,000 clones, approximately 80% seen once. The stimulus was lysate of CMV-infected fibroblasts, 9 to 10 ug/mL. Sorted nonresponding memory CD4+ T cells were CD40L-negative, CD69-negative, CD45RO-high. The material was CD4+ T cells sorted from PBMCs after approximately 20-hour stimulation, obtained from a patient who received antiretroviral therapy. The receptors were sampled from an adult man with HIV who was CMV-seropositive.

In regard to this clone: One junction end does not reproduce the germline sequence, and a read error may be involved. The gene calls are TRBV27 and TRBJ1-1; D is perhaps TRBD1 (6 bases). Germline-derived CDR1 and CDR2 are MNHEY and SMNVEV (reference sequence). The CDR3 totals 15 residues. The CDR3 loop is CARSRREGGGTEAFF. DNA for the CDR3: TGTGCCCGCAGCCGCCGGGAGGGGGGTGGGACTGAAGCTTTCTTT.

This chain joins TRBV6-5 and TRBJ1-5; D gene uncertain. CDR3 length equals 15 residues. Germline CDR1 is MNHEY and CDR2 is SVGAGI. V was cut by 0 bases and J by 5 bases, with 11 bases left in between. For the CDR3, the DNA is TGTGCCAGCAGTTACTCGGTCCATCCCGATCAGCCCCAGCATTTT. This encodes CASSYSVHPDQPQHF.

The chain links TRBV10-3 to TRBJ2-3, with 8 bases lining up with TRBD2. Germline loops: CDR1 ENHRY, CDR2 SYGVKD. J gave up 2 bases and V 5 bases, and 3 bases lay outside the gene matches. CDR3 length equals 14 residues. The CDR3 region is CAISPGGSTDTQYF. Written as DNA, the CDR3 is TGTGCCATCAGTCCGGGAGGGTCCACAGATACGCAGTATTTT.

The CDR3 sequence: CASSRGTASTDTQYF. The CDR3 region has the DNA TGTGCCAGTAGTAGAGGGACGGCTAGCACAGATACGCAGTATTTT. The J gene is TRBJ2-3, the V gene TRBV19, with D perhaps matching TRBD1 or TRBD2 (5 bases each). From germline, CDR1 is LNHDA and CDR2 SQIVND (reference sequence). This CDR3 is 15 amino acids long. Trimming pared 4 bases from V and 0 bases from J, leaving 11 bases between.

The CDR3 loop reads CASSQGPSGANVLTF. CDR3 coding DNA: TGTGCCAGCAGCCAAGGTCCCTCTGGGGCCAACGTCCTGACTTTC. The rearrangement links TRBV14 to TRBJ2-6; D call uncertain. From germline, CDR1 is SGHDN and CDR2 FVKESK. There are 15 residues in the CDR3. V shed 1 base and J shed 0 bases, with 4 bases lying between them.

This clone came up a few times. The gene calls are TRBV6-1 and TRBJ2-3, with no clear D. Per the germline V gene, CDR1 is MNHNS and CDR2 is SASEGT. This CDR3 contains 13 residues. With 0 bases removed from V and 6 bases from J, the gap between germline ends came to 7 bases. The chain's CDR3 is CASSEAQGDTQYF. The DNA for the CDR3 is TGTGCCAGCAGTGAAGCACAAGGGGATACGCAGTATTTT.

The chain uses TRBV19 and TRBJ2-2; a possible D gene is TRBD2 (5 bases). CDR1 is LNHDA and CDR2 is SQIVND in the germline V gene (reference sequence). CDR3 length: 13 amino acids. With 7 bases removed from V and 3 bases from J, the gap between germline ends came to 9 bases. CDR3 sequence reads: CASTLRDTGELFF. DNA for the CDR3: TGTGCCAGTACCTTGCGGGACACCGGGGAGCTGTTTTTT.

The chain recombines TRBV5-1 with TRBJ2-7; perhaps TRBD2 as D (6 bases). Germline V CDR1 and CDR2: SGHRS, YFSETQ. The CDR3 has 15 amino acids. Trimming stripped 5 bases from V and 6 bases from J, with 21 bases between. The CDR3: CASRSGGVDSLEQYF. The CDR3 DNA reads TGCGCCAGCAGGTCGGGCGGGGTAGACAGCCTCGAGCAGTACTTC.

The gene calls are TRBV3-1 (or the pseudogene TRBV3-2) and TRBJ1-2; D perhaps matches TRBD1 (6 bases). The CDR3 is made up of 15 amino acids. The V gene's germline CDR1 is LGHDT and CDR2 YNNKEL (reference sequence). Trimming took 4 bases from V and 4 from J, leaving 16 bases between them. This CDR3 reads CASSRTDRPIYGYTF. CDR3 coding DNA: TGTGCCAGCAGCCGTACGGACAGACCGATCTATGGCTACACCTTC.

The chain joins TRBV28 to TRBJ2-3; TRBD1 is a possible D gene (5 bases). V was trimmed by 8 bases and J by 1 base, leaving 7 bases between them. The CDR3 is 12 residues long. Germline V gene lookup returns CDR1 MDHEN and CDR2 SYDVKM. The CDR3 coding sequence is TGTGCCAGCGAGACAGGCACAGATACGCAGTATTTT. Its translation: CASETGTDTQYF.

The V call is TRBV5-6, the J call TRBJ2-1, with 9 bases fitting TRBD1. The CDR3 spans 18 residues. The ends lost 3 bases at V and 6 bases at J; junction bases unmatched: 16. Germline values: CDR1 SGHDT, CDR2 YYEEEE. The CDR3 sequence: CASSSSGPGTGIRNEQFF. The CDR3 DNA reads as TGTGCCAGCAGCTCGAGCGGCCCCGGGACAGGGATACGCAATGAGCAGTTCTTC.

This sequence joins TRBV3-1 (or the pseudogene TRBV3-2) and TRBJ2-5, with TRBD2 identical over 7 bases. This CDR3 has 13 amino acids. V was pared by 0 bases and J by 14 bases, with 9 bases of the junction left unmatched. CDR1 and CDR2 from the germline V gene are LGHDT and YNNKEL (reference sequence). CDR3 nucleotide sequence: TGTGCCAGCAGCCAAGAAAATAAGCGGGGTCTCTACTTC. This gives the protein CASSQENKRGLYF.

V usage is TRBV30 and J usage is TRBJ1-2; 8 bases are shared with TRBD1. Trimming removed 1 base from V and 4 bases from J; junction bases left unmatched: 2. The CDR3 extends over 13 amino acids. Germline lookup yields CDR1 GTSNPN and CDR2 SVGIG (reference sequence). The CDR3 loop reads CAWSAGGSYGYTF. The CDR3 coding sequence is TGTGCCTGGAGTGCAGGGGGCAGCTATGGCTACACCTTC.

For the CDR3, the DNA is TGTGCCAGTAGGGACGGGGGGAACACCGGGGAGCTGTTTTTT. Translation gives CASRDGGNTGELFF. This sequence joins TRBV19 and TRBJ2-2, with D maybe TRBD2 (6 bases). The V gene's germline CDR1 is LNHDA and CDR2 SQIVND (reference sequence). V gave up 6 bases and J gave up 1 base, with 9 bases separating them. The CDR3 has 14 residues.

The CDR3 spells CASGQGGDTQYF. The CDR3 nucleotides read TGTGCCAGCGGACAGGGGGGCGATACGCAGTATTTT. The V gene is TRBV2, the J gene TRBJ2-3, with 10 bases that match TRBD1. There are 12 residues in the CDR3. Unmatched junction bases numbered 2, after V lost 8 bases and J lost 6 bases. CDR1 and CDR2 (germline): SNHLY, FYNNEI.

Note on this clone: The germline gene is not matched at one end of the junction; a read error may be the cause. The same CDR3 arises from other DNA sequences in this sample as well. The V call is TRBV11-3, the J call TRBJ2-3; 7 bases line up with TRBD2. Per germline, CDR1 SGHNT and CDR2 YENEEA. CDR3 length equals 15 residues. CDR3 residues: CASSLGLKSPDTQYF. The CDR3 bases are TGTGCCAGCAGCTTGGGACTAAAGTCTCCAGATACACAGTATTTT.

The table lists this clone with a count of one. The chain couples TRBV18 to TRBJ1-4; 7 bases are a match to TRBD1. Germline lookup yields CDR1 KGHSH and CDR2 LQKENI. CDR3 length: 17 residues. J lost 4 bases, V lost 0 bases, and 8 bases had no gene match. The CDR3: CASSPPVVGGRNEKLFF. For the CDR3, the DNA is TGTGCCAGCTCACCACCGGTGGTAGGGGGCCGTAATGAAAAACTGTTTTTT.

The chain is built from TRBV30 and TRBJ1-3; D gene uncertain. The CDR3 is 13 residues long. Per the germline V gene, CDR1 is GTSNPN and CDR2 is SVGIG (reference sequence). Deletions cut 1 base from V and 2 bases from J, with 6 bases between. The CDR3 coding sequence is TGTGCCTGGAGTGGACTCCCTGGAAACACCATATATTTT. This codes for CAWSGLPGNTIYF.

The chain is built from TRBV14 and TRBJ1-4, with TRBD1 identical over 8 bases. This CDR3 region has 15 residues. V was pared by 1 base and J by 8 bases, with 6 bases of the junction left unmatched. Germline V gene lookup returns CDR1 SGHDN and CDR2 FVKESK. The CDR3 sequence: CASSQGTGYYEKLFF. The CDR3 DNA follows: TGTGCCAGCAGCCAAGGGACAGGGTACTACGAAAAACTGTTTTTT.

As for this clone: Different DNA sequences within this sample yield the same CDR3. The chain joins TRBV10-1 to TRBJ2-1, with TRBD1 as a possible D gene (7 bases). The CDR3 is 14 residues long. With 2 bases removed from V and 7 bases from J, the gap between germline ends came to 12 bases. CDR1 WNHNN and CDR2 SYGVQD come from the germline V gene (reference sequence). The CDR3 here is CASSEGGGRNEQFF. The CDR3 nucleotides are TGCGCCAGCAGTGAGGGAGGGGGCCGGAATGAGCAGTTCTTC.

The V call is TRBV7-8, the J call TRBJ2-1; TRBD2 aligns across 8 bases. Germline V gene lookup returns CDR1 SGHVS and CDR2 FQNEAQ. The V and J ends lost 2 bases and 6 bases, in that order; junction bases with no gene match: 18. CDR3 size: 19 residues. The CDR3 reads CASSLRGRGAVGGPNEQFF. DNA of the CDR3: TGTGCCAGCAGCTTAAGAGGGCGGGGGGCCGTTGGGGGCCCCAATGAGCAGTTCTTC.

V usage is TRBV7-9 and J usage is TRBJ1-1; D gene uncertain. Per the germline V gene, CDR1 is SEHNR and CDR2 is FQNEAQ (reference sequence). The CDR3 consists of 13 residues. Trimming shortened V by 2 bases and J by 2 bases, and 6 bases separated the two germline ends. CDR3 region: CASSLKENTEAFF. DNA for the CDR3: TGTGCCAGCAGCTTAAAAGAAAACACTGAAGCTTTCTTT.

In this sample, this clone is medium-sized. The genes are TRBV28 and TRBJ1-1; perhaps TRBD1 as D (6 bases). This CDR3 is built from 14 residues. Germline V lookup: CDR1 MDHEN, CDR2 SYDVKM. V gave up 7 bases and J gave up 7 bases, with 19 bases separating them. This CDR3 reads CASIPGQQGGEAFF. In DNA, the CDR3 is TGTGCCAGCATCCCTGGCCAACAGGGAGGTGAAGCTTTCTTT.

V and J are TRBV18 and TRBJ2-1; D unclear. The V and J ends lost 8 bases and 9 bases respectively, with 14 bases between them. The length of the CDR3 is 12 residues. Germline lookup yields CDR1 KGHSH and CDR2 LQKENI. The CDR3 spells CASGVVSREQFF. The CDR3 DNA is TGTGCCAGCGGGGTCGTTTCTCGTGAGCAGTTCTTC.

The chain is built from TRBV28 and TRBJ1-5; 7 bases align to TRBD1. The CDR3 has 17 residues. V lost 4 bases, J lost 3 bases, and 12 bases stayed unmatched. From germline, CDR1 is MDHEN and CDR2 SYDVKM. CDR3 residues: CASSSGTALQSNQPQHF. The CDR3 DNA sequence: TGTGCCAGCAGTTCGGGGACAGCTCTCCAATCCAATCAGCCCCAGCATTTT. Combining the CDR3 with reference TRBV28 and TRBJ1-5 gives the whole variable domain DVKVTQSSRYLVKRTGEKVFLECVQDMDHENMFWYRQDPGLGLRLIYFSYDVKMKEKGDIPEGYSVSREKKERFSLILESASTNQTSMYLCASSSGTALQSNQPQHFGDGTRLSIL.

The chain combines TRBV6-4 with TRBJ1-1; possibly TRBD1 for D (5 bases). With 2 bases removed from V and 9 bases from J, the gap between germline ends came to 10 bases. CDR1 MRHNA and CDR2 SNTAGT come from the germline V gene. CDR3 length: 12 residues. Here the CDR3 DNA reads TGTGCCAGCAGTGACCGGGGCGGGAAAGCTTTCTTT. It is translated as CASSDRGGKAFF.

The rearrangement joins TRBV28 to TRBJ1-2; D possibly corresponds to TRBD1 (6 bases). This CDR3 has 13 amino acids. Trimming shortened V by 5 bases and J by 8 bases, and 15 bases separated the two germline ends. Germline V gene sequence: CDR1 MDHEN, CDR2 SYDVKM. The CDR3 is CASSKPGQRGYTF. CDR3 bases: TGTGCCAGCAGTAAACCGGGACAAAGGGGCTACACCTTC.

In its sample, this clone was seen a few times. This chain links TRBV7-3 with TRBJ2-3; perhaps D is TRBD1 or TRBD2 (5 bases each). There are 14 residues in the CDR3. Trimming took off 4 bases at V and 2 bases at J, with 10 bases between the two ends. Germline values: CDR1 SGHTA, CDR2 FQGTGA. The CDR3 here is CASSSRDATDTQYF. The CDR3 region has the DNA TGTGCCAGCAGCTCCCGGGACGCCACAGATACGCAGTATTTT.

Comments on this clone: Other DNA sequences in this specimen translate into the identical CDR3. J is TRBJ2-3 and V is TRBV9, with D perhaps matching TRBD1 (6 bases). The CDR3 sequence is 15 residues long. V lost 0 bases and J 2 bases, leaving 10 bases between the germline ends. Per germline, CDR1 SGDLS and CDR2 YYNGEE. CDR3 amino acids: CASSVGGTPTDTQYF. The CDR3 nucleotides read TGTGCCAGCAGCGTAGGTGGGACACCCACAGATACGCAGTATTTT.

The chain is built from TRBV30 and TRBJ1-1; TRBD1 might be the D (5 bases). The CDR3 covers 14 residues. Germline values: CDR1 GTSNPN, CDR2 SVGIG (reference sequence). V lost 5 bases and J 2 bases, leaving 15 bases between the germline ends. The DNA for the CDR3 is TGTGCCTGGTATTCACCGGGGCGAAACACTGAAGCTTTCTTT. Residues: CAWYSPGRNTEAFF.

Here the CDR3 reads CASSLGYAGAVGTEAFF. The CDR3 DNA follows: TGCGCCAGCAGCTTGGGGTACGCGGGGGCAGTTGGCACTGAAGCTTTCTTT. This sequence joins TRBV5-1 and TRBJ1-1; weak D call: TRBD1 (6 bases). The germline V and J ends were trimmed by 0 bases and 4 bases, with 19 bases remaining between them. The CDR3 has 17 residues. In germline, CDR1 is SGHRS, CDR2 YFSETQ.